This entry features one TCR beta chain sequence. Its antigen is unknown. The data are from a study of graft-versus-host responses after intestinal transplantation. Across the study: Tacrolimus plus steroids were given to all recipients for 3 to 4 years, preceded by anti-thymocyte globulin induction.

Study-level points and caveats: The recipient marrow held GvH clones, and some of them showed up first in ileum or blood.

The method was immunoSEQ multiplex PCR; TCRdb's version includes in-frame clones alone and lacks a portion of them. The repertoire has over 9,500 clones, about 93% of them found once; the top ten carry 2% to 2.5%. The clonotype was recovered from a human patient who received an intestinal transplant, so some T cells may come from the graft donor. The material sequenced was PBMCs, taken 8 days after intestinal transplant.

DNA for the CDR3: TGTGCCATCAGTGAGTCGGGGGGATCCCATGAAAAACTGTTTTTT. Translating it yields CAISESGGSHEKLFF. The chain carries TRBV10-3 and TRBJ1-4; the D gene is possibly TRBD1 (5 bases). Germline lookup yields CDR1 ENHRY and CDR2 SYGVKD. Trimming cost V 0 bases and J 6 bases, with 11 bases left between them. The CDR3 extends over 15 amino acids.